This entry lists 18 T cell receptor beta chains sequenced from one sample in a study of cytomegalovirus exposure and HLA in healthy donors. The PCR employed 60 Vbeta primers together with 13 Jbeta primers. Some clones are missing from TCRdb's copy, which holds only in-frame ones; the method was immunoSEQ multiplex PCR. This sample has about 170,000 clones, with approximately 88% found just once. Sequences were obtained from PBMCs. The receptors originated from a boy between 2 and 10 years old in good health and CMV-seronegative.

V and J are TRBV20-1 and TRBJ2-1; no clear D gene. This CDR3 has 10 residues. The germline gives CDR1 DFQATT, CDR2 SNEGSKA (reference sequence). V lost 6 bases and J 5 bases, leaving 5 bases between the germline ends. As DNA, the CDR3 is TGCAGTGCGGGCGACAATGAGCAGTTCTTC. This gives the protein CSAGDNEQFF.

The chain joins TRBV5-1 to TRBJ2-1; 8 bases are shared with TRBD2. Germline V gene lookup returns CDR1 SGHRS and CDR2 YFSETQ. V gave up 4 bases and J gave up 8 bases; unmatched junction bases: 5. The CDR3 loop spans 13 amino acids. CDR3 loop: CASSPRGLDEQFF. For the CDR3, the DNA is TGCGCCAGCAGCCCCAGGGGACTAGATGAGCAGTTCTTC.

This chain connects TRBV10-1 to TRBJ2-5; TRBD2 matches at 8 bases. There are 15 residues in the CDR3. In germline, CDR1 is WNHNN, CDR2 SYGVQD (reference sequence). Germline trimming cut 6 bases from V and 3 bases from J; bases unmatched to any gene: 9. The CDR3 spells CASRRASGGEETQYF. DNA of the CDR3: TGCGCCAGCAGAAGAGCGAGCGGGGGCGAAGAGACCCAGTACTTC.

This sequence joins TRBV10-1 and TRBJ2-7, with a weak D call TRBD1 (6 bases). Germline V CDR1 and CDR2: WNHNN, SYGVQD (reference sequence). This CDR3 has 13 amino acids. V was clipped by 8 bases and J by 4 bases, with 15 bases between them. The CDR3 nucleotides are TGCGCCAGCCACACAGGGATGTGGTACGAGCAGTACGTC. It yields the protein CASHTGMWYEQYV.

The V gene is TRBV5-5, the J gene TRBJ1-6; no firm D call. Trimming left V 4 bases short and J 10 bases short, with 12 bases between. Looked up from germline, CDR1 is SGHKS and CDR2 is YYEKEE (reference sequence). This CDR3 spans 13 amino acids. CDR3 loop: CASSRFLRSPLHF. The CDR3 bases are TGTGCCAGCAGCCGGTTTTTACGCTCACCCCTCCACTTT.

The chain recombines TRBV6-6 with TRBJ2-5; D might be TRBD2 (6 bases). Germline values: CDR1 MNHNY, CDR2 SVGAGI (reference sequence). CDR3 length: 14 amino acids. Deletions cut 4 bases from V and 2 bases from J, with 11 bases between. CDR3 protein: CASSSWTIQETQYF. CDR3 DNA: TGTGCCAGCAGTTCCTGGACTATTCAAGAGACCCAGTACTTC.

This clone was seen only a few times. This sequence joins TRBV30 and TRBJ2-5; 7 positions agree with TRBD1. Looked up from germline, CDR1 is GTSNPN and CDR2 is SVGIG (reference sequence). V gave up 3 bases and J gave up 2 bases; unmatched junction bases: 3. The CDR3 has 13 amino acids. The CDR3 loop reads CAWRAGGQETQYF. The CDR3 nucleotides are TGTGCCTGGAGGGCAGGGGGTCAAGAGACCCAGTACTTC.

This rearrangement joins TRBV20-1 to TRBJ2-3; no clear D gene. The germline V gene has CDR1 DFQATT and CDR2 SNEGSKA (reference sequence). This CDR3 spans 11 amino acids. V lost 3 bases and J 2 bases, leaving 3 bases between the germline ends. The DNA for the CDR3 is TGCAGTGCTAGCCTCACAGATACGCAGTATTTT. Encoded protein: CSASLTDTQYF.

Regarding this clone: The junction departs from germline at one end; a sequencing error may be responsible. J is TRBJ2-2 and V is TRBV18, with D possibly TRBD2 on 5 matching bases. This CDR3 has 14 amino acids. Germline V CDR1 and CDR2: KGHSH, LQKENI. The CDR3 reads CASSPTAGTGKLFF. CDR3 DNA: TGTGCCAGCTCACCAACAGCCGGTACCGGGAAGCTGTTTTTT. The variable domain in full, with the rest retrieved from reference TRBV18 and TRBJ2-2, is NAGVMQNPRHLVRRRGQEARLRCSPMKGHSHVYWYRQLPEEGLKFMVYLQKENIIDESGMPKERFSAEFPKEGPSILRIQQVVRGDSAAYFCASSPTAGTGKLFFGEGSRLTVL.

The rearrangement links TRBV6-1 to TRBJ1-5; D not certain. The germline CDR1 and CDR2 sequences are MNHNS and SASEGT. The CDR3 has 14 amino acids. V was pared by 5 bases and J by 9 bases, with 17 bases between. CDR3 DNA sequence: TGTGCCAGCAGTCCGACCGGGAAGGTTTCGCCCCAGCATTTT. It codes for CASSPTGKVSPQHF.

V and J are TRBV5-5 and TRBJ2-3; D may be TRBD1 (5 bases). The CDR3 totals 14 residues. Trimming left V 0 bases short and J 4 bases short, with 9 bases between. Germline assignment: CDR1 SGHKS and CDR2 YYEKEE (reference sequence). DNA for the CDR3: TGTGCCAGCAGCTTGGGGGGCGGTGCAGATACGCAGTATTTT. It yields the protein CASSLGGGADTQYF.

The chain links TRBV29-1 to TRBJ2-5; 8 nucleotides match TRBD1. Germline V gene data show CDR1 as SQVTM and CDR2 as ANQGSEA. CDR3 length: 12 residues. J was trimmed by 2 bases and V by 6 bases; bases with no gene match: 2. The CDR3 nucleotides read TGCAGCGTGGGGGACAGGCAAGAGACCCAGTACTTC. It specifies CSVGDRQETQYF.

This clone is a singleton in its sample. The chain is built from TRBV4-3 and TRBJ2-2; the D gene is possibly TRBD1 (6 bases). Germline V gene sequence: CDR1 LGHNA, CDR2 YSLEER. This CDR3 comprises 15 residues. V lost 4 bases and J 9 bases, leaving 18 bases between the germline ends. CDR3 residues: CASSPSSGAHRELFF. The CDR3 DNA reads TGCGCCAGCAGCCCAAGTTCAGGGGCGCACAGGGAGCTGTTTTTT.

In DNA, the CDR3 is TGTGCCAGCAGGAGACAGAAGAGCACTGAAGCTTTCTTT. It yields the protein CASRRQKSTEAFF. This sequence joins TRBV6-6 and TRBJ1-1; weak D call: TRBD1 (5 bases). This CDR3 contains 13 residues. Trimming removed 6 bases at V and 4 bases at J, with 12 bases between. In germline, CDR1 is MNHNY, CDR2 SVGAGI (reference sequence).

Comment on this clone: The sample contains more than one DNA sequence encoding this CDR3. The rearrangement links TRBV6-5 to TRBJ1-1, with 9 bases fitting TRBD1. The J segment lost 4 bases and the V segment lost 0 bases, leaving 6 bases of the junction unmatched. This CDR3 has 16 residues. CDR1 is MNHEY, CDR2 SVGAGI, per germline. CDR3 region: CASSYSNRGRITEAFF. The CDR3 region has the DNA TGTGCCAGCAGTTACTCGAACAGGGGGCGGATCACTGAAGCTTTCTTT.

CDR3: CASSEAQGQGTDEQYF. The CDR3 nucleotides are TGTGCCAGCAGTGAAGCGCAGGGACAGGGTACCGACGAGCAGTACTTC. The chain combines TRBV6-1 with TRBJ2-7, with TRBD1 matching over 9 bases. Trimming at V came to 0 bases and at J to 5 bases, leaving 8 bases not matched to a gene. Germline lookup yields CDR1 MNHNS and CDR2 SASEGT. The length of the CDR3 is 16 residues.

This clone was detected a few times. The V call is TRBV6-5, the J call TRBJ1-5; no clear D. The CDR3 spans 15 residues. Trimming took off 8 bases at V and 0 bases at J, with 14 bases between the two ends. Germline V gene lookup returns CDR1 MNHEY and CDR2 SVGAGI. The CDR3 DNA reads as TGTGCCAGCTCAAGGACGGGGATTAGCAATCAGCCCCAGCATTTT. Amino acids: CASSRTGISNQPQHF.

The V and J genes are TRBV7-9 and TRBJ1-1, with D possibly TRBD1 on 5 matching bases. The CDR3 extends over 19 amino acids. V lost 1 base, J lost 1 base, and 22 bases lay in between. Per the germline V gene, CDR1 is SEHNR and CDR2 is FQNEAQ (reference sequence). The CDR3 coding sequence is TGTGCCAGCAGCTTAGTCTCGCTCAGGGCCTTAAATGGGAACACTGAAGCTTTCTTT. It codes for CASSLVSLRALNGNTEAFF.